This T cell receptor beta chain was retrieved from a study of neoadjuvant anti-PD-1 for oral cavity cancer. Whole-study context: Before surgery, most patients got three to four biweekly 3 mg/kg nivolumab doses. Patients without progression got a fourth dose around day 43.

Findings of the study overall: Only three patients per response group were TCR-analyzed; validation needed.

CDR1 and CDR2 (germline): SGHTA, FQGNSA. The CDR3 is 17 amino acids. Trimming at V came to 1 base and at J to 4 bases, leaving 7 bases not matched to a gene. Method: immunoSEQ multiplex PCR; TCRdb's copy keeps in-frame clones and lacks some. This table has about 6,700 clones, 45% to 50% appearing once. By its share, this clone is medium-sized. Its antigen is undetermined. The input for sequencing was tumor tissue, taken before nivolumab (anti-PD-1) treatment. This chain connects TRBV7-2 to TRBJ2-2; 9 nucleotides agree with TRBD1. The TCR comes from a person between 40 and 85 years old with oral cavity squamous cell carcinoma. CDR3 DNA sequence: TGTGCCAGCAGCTTAGTCGGTGGACAGGGGATCACCGGGGAGCTGTTTTTT. Protein: CASSLVGGQGITGELFF.